These T cell receptor beta chains were read from a single sample in a study of blood T cell repertoires in COVID-19. Profiled with immunoSEQ multiplex PCR; TCRdb holds only in-frame clones, not every one. There are approximately 140,000 clones in the sample; 80% to 90% occur only once, and around 6.3% lies in the top ten. Sample: peripheral blood. These receptors originate from a man older than 75 with acute or convalescent COVID-19. Both conserved end residues are part of each CDR3. Each record gives: V gene, D gene, CDR3 protein. The D gene is left open where the match is weak.

v_gene: TRBV18
d_gene: -
CDR3aa: CASSPVAGEVNYGYTF

v_gene: TRBV25-1
d_gene: -
CDR3aa: CASRYQTVSPLHF

v_gene: TRBV5-1
d_gene: TRBD1
CDR3aa: CASSWAGQGTLNTEAFF

v_gene: TRBV6-2/TRBV6-3
d_gene: -
CDR3aa: CASSYSVRVLNTEAFF

v_gene: TRBV2
d_gene: TRBD1
CDR3aa: CASRGTGGASEPQHF

v_gene: TRBV5-5
d_gene: -
CDR3aa: CASSSIAGAEQFF

v_gene: TRBV9
d_gene: -
CDR3aa: CASSVSGAETQYF

v_gene: TRBV14
d_gene: TRBD2
CDR3aa: CASSQEGTSWDTQYF

v_gene: TRBV27
d_gene: -
CDR3aa: CASRHRGADTEAFF

v_gene: TRBV3-1/TRBV3-2
d_gene: TRBD2
CDR3aa: CASSQRGREVDTQYF

v_gene: TRBV7-2
d_gene: -
CDR3aa: CASSLGGPQHF

v_gene: TRBV2
d_gene: -
CDR3aa: CASSPLRGRSSAETQYF

v_gene: TRBV6-1
d_gene: -
CDR3aa: CASSDLRNTEAFF

v_gene: TRBV5-1
d_gene: -
CDR3aa: CASSRGDGNQPQHF

v_gene: TRBV15
d_gene: -
CDR3aa: CATSRDHAGVEKLFF

v_gene: TRBV19
d_gene: -
CDR3aa: CASSLQRDQPQHF

v_gene: TRBV2
d_gene: -
CDR3aa: CASSTLVINEQFF

v_gene: TRBV7-9
d_gene: -
CDR3aa: CASSLGQNTEAFF

v_gene: TRBV11-2
d_gene: -
CDR3aa: CASSYNRVWEQYF

v_gene: TRBV15
d_gene: -
CDR3aa: CATSRHNTEAFF

v_gene: TRBV5-1
d_gene: -
CDR3aa: CASSPQGGNYNEQFF

v_gene: TRBV29-1
d_gene: -
CDR3aa: CSAKRSTREEKLFF

v_gene: TRBV28
d_gene: TRBD1
CDR3aa: CATIQGAWSPLHF

v_gene: TRBV7-2
d_gene: -
CDR3aa: CASSPLADSPLHF

v_gene: TRBV6-5
d_gene: -
CDR3aa: CAISRTYSYNSPLHF

v_gene: TRBV4-1
d_gene: -
CDR3aa: CASSQEAGAISNSPLHF

v_gene: TRBV19
d_gene: TRBD2
CDR3aa: CASSIDQASGNREQFF

v_gene: TRBV27
d_gene: -
CDR3aa: CASSLSRPGLGNTEAFF

v_gene: TRBV2
d_gene: TRBD1
CDR3aa: CASRRTGNQPQHF

v_gene: TRBV30
d_gene: -
CDR3aa: CAWRGDTENTEAFF

v_gene: TRBV28
d_gene: -
CDR3aa: CASSLRRGWNYGYTF

v_gene: TRBV7-6
d_gene: TRBD1
CDR3aa: CASSWTGGSEETQYF

v_gene: TRBV12-3/TRBV12-4
d_gene: -
CDR3aa: CASSVTADTQYF

v_gene: TRBV5-1
d_gene: TRBD2
CDR3aa: CASSSGTSGGLSSYNEQFF

v_gene: TRBV6-5
d_gene: -
CDR3aa: CASSHRVRETQYF

v_gene: TRBV12-5
d_gene: TRBD2
CDR3aa: CASGLFTGIYPSGLAGQDTQYF